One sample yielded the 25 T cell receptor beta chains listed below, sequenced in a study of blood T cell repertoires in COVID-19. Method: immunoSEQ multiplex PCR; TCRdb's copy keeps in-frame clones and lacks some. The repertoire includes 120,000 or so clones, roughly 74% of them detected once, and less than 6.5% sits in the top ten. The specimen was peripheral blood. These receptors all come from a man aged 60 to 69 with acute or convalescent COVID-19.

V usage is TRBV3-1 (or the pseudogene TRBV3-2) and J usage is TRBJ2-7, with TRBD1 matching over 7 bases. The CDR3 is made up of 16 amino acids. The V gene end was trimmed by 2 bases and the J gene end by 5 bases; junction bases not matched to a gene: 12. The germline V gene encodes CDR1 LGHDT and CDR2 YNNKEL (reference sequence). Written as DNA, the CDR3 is TGTGCCAGCAGCCAATCCCTCTGGGGCAGGGGGAACGAGCAGTACTTC. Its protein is CASSQSLWGRGNEQYF.

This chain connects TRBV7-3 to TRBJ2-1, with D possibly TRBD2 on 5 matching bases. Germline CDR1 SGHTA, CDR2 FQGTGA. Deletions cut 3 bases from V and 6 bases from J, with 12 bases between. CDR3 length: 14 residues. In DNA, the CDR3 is TGTGCCAGCAGCTTCGGTGGTGGAGGCAATGAGCAGTTCTTC. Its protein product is CASSFGGGGNEQFF.

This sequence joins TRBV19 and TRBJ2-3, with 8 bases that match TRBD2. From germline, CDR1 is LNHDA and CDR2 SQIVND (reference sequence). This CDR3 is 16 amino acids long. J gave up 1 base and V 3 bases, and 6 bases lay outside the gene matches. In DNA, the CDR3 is TGTGCCAGTAGTATGTGGAGCGGGGGAGGCACAGATACGCAGTATTTT. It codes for CASSMWSGGGTDTQYF.

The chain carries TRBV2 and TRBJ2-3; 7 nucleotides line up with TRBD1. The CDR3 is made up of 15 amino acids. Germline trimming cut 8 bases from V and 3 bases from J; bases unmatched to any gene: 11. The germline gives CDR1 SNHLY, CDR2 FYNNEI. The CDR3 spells CASRRTGVGTDTQYF. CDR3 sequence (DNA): TGTGCCAGCCGTCGCACAGGGGTCGGAACAGATACGCAGTATTTT.

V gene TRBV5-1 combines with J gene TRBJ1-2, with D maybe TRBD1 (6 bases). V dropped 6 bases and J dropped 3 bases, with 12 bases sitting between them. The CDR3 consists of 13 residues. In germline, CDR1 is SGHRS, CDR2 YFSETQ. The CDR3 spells CASNQGSDYGYTF. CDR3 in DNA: TGCGCCAGCAACCAGGGGTCAGACTATGGCTACACCTTC.

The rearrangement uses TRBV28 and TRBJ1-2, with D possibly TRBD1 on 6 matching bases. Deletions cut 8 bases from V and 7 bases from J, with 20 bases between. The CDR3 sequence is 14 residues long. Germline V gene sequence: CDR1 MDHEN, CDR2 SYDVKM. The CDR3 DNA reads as TGTGCCAGCCGATCCGGACAGCGCCTAAGTGGCTACACCTTC. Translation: CASRSGQRLSGYTF.

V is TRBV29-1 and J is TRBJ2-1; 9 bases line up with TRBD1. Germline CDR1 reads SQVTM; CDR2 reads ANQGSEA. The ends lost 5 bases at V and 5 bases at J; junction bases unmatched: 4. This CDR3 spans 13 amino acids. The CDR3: CSVSGTGNNEQFF. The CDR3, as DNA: TGCAGCGTTTCCGGGACAGGGAACAATGAGCAGTTCTTC.

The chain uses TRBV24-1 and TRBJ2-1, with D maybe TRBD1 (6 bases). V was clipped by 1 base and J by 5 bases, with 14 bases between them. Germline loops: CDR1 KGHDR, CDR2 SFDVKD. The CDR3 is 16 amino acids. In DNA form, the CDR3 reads TGTGCCACCAGTGATTTAACGGAAACAGGGAACAATGAGCAGTTCTTC. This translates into CATSDLTETGNNEQFF.

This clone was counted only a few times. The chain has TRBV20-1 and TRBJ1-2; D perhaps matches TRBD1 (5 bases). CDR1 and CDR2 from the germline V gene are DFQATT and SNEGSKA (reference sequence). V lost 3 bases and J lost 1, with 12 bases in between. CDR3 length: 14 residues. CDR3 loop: CSASLGEGNYGYTF. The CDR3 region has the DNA TGCAGTGCTAGTCTGGGGGAGGGTAACTATGGCTACACCTTC.

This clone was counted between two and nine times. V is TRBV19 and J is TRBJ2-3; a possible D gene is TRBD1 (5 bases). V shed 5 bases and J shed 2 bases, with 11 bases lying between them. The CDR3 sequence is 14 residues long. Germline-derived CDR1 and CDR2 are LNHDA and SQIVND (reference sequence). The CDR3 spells CASSLRQNTDTQYF. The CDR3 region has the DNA TGTGCCAGTAGTTTACGACAGAACACAGATACGCAGTATTTT.

The DNA of the CDR3 is TGCGCCAGCAGCTTTGTAGTGACAAACAATGAGCAGTTCTTC. Encoded protein: CASSFVVTNNEQFF. V gene TRBV5-1 combines with J gene TRBJ2-1; no clear D gene. Germline loops: CDR1 SGHRS, CDR2 YFSETQ. The V gene lost 2 bases and the J gene lost 5 bases, with 11 bases spanning the gap. The CDR3 extends over 14 amino acids.

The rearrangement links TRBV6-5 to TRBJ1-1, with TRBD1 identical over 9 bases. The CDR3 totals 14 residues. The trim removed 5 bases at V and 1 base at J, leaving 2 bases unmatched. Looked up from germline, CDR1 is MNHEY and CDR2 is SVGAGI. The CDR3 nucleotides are TGTGCCAGCAGTAAGGGACAGGGGAACACTGAAGCTTTCTTT. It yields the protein CASSKGQGNTEAFF.

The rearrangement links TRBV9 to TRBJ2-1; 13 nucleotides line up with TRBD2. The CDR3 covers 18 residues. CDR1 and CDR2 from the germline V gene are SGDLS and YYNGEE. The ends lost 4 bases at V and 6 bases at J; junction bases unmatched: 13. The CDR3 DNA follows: TGTGCCAGCAGCCATCGACTAGCGGGAGGCATAGGGGCCAATGAGCAGTTCTTC. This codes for CASSHRLAGGIGANEQFF. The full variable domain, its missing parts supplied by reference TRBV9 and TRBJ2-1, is DSGVTQTPKHLITATGQRVTLRCSPRSGDLSVYWYQQSLDQGLQFLIQYYNGEERAKGNILERFSAQQFPDLHSELNLSSLELGDSALYFCASSHRLAGGIGANEQFFGPGTRLTVL.

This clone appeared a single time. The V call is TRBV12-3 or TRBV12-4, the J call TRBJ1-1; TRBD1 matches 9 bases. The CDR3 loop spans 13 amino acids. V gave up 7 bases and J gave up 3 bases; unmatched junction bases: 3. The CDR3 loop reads CASNRQGDTEAFF. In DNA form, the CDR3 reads TGTGCCAGCAACCGACAGGGGGACACTGAAGCTTTCTTT.

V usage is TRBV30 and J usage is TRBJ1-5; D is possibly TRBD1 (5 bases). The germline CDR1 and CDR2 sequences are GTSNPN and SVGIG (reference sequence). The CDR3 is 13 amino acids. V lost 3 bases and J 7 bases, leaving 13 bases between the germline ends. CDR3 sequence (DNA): TGTGCCTGGAGCAAAGGACAAAAGCAGCCCCAGCATTTT. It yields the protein CAWSKGQKQPQHF.

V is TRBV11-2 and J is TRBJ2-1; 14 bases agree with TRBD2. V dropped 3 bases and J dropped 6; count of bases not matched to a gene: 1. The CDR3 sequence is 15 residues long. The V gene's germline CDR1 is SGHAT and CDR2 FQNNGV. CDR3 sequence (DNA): TGTGCCAGCAGCTTGACTAGCGGGGGGGGCAATGAGCAGTTCTTC. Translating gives CASSLTSGGGNEQFF.

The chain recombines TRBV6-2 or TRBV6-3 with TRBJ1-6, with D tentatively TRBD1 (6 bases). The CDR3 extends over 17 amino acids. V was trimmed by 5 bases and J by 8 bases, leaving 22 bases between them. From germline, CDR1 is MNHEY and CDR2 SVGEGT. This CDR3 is CASSPGSRGRIYSPLHF. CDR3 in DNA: TGTGCCAGCAGTCCGGGAAGCAGGGGTCGCATCTATTCACCCCTCCACTTT.

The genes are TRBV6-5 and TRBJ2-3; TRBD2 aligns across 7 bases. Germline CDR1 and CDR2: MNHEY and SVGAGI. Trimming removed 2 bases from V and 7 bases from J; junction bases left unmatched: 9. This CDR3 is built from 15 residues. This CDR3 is CASSYQRTGGNTQYF. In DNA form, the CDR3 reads TGTGCCAGCAGTTACCAGCGGACGGGAGGTAATACGCAGTATTTT.

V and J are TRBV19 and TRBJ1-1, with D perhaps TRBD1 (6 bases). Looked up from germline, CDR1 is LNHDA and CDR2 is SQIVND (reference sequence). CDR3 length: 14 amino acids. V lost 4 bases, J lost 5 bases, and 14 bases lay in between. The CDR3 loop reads CASSNLGARTEAFF. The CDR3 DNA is TGTGCCAGTAGTAATTTGGGGGCCAGGACTGAAGCTTTCTTT.

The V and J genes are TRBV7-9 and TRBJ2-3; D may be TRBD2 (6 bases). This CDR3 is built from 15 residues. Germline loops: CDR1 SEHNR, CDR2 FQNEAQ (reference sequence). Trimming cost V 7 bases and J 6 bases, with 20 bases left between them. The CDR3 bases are TGTGCCAGCAACCCTTCGGGAGCCGTCCGGGATACGCAGTATTTT. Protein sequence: CASNPSGAVRDTQYF. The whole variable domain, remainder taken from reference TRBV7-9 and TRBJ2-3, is DTGVSQNPRHKITKRGQNVTFRCDPISEHNRLYWYRQTLGQGPEFLTYFQNEAQLEKSRLLSDRFSAERPKGSFSTLEIQRTEQGDSAMYLCASNPSGAVRDTQYFGPGTRLTVL.

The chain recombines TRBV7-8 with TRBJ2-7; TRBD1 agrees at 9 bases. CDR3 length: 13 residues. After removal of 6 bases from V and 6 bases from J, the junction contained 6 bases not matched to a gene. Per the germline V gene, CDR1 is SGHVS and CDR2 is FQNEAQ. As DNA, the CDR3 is TGTGCCAGCAGTACTACAGGGGGCTTCGAGCAGTACTTC. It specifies CASSTTGGFEQYF.

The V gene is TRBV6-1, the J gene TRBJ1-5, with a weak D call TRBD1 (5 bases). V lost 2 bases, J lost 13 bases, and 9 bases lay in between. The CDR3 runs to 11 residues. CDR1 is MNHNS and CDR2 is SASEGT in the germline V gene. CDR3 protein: CASSERGGQHF. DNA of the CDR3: TGTGCCAGCAGTGAACGGGGGGGGCAGCATTTT.

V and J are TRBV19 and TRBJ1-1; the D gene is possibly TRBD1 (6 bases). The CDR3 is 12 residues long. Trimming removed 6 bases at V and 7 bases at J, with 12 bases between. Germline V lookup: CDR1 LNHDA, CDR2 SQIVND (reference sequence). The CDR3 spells CASSRGQNEAFF. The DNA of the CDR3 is TGTGCCAGTAGCCGTGGACAGAATGAAGCTTTCTTT.

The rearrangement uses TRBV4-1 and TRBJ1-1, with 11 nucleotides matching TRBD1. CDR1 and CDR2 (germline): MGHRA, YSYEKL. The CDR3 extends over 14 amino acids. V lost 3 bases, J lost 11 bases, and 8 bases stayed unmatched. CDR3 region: CASSHLGQGAFAFF. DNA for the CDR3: TGCGCCAGCAGCCACCTAGGACAGGGGGCTTTCGCTTTCTTT.

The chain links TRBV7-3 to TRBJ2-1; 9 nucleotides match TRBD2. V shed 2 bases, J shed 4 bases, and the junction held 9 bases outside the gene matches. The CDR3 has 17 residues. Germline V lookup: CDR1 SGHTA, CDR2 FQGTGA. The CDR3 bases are TGTGCCAGCAGCTTATCCGGGACTAGCTCCCCTTACAATGAGCAGTTCTTC. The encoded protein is CASSLSGTSSPYNEQFF.